This paragraph reports one T cell receptor (beta chain). Its antigen is unknown. Profiled with immunoSEQ multiplex PCR; TCRdb holds only in-frame clones, not every one. The sample has under 95,000 clones, approximately 80% seen once. Patients in the study, people with chemo-refractory metastatic non-small-cell lung cancer, received focal radiation plus ipilimumab CTLA-4 blockade. The sample is drawn from a study of radiotherapy plus CTLA-4 blockade in lung cancer. Looking at the study overall: Of the patients, more than 15% showed objective responses and 31% attained disease control. Study-level points and caveats: With interferon-beta, early dynamics of blood T cell clones were reported to best predict response. Once radiotherapy plus ipilimumab had been given, TCR clones derived from tumor expanded in blood.

Looked up from germline, CDR1 is SGHDT and CDR2 is YYEEEE. V lost 0 bases and J 3 bases, leaving 10 bases between the germline ends. The CDR3 has 15 residues. The chain recombines TRBV5-6 with TRBJ1-3, with D unclear. The source was peripheral blood, collected from a patient treated with radiotherapy plus ipilimumab. The receptor's source is a human donor with non-small cell lung cancer who had stable disease on radiotherapy plus ipilimumab. For the CDR3, the DNA is TGTGCCAGCAGCTTGGTCCGGGCGCATGGAAACACCATATATTTT. Translation: CASSLVRAHGNTIYF.